This TCR beta chain originates from a study of CD8 T cells in ankylosing spondylitis (dated by TCRdb to about 2017). Concerning the study at large: The study profiled T cell receptor beta repertoires in healthy donors and ankylosing spondylitis patients to find disease-linked TCR variants. The full study cohort comprised 25 ankylosing spondylitis patients and over 95 healthy donors. Peripheral blood was sampled, and synovial fluid was also collected from ankylosing spondylitis patients. Overall study outcomes, separate from this receptor: The disease-linked clones had a CD8+ phenotype and were found at relatively low frequencies in peripheral blood. A TCR beta motif of roughly 8 highly homologous amino acid variants appeared characteristic of blood from ankylosing spondylitis patients. Some motif variants were previously reported in synovial fluid and blood of reactive arthritis patients, suggesting common disease-initiation mechanisms. The disease-linked clones were reported to be significantly enriched in matched synovial fluid samples from ankylosing spondylitis patients.

On this clonotype itself: This receptor's antigen is unknown. Qualities for individual bases were not recorded, and no much larger clone is one base off.

Deletion took 3 bases off V and 4 bases off J, with a span of 15 bases between the germline ends. The cysteine opens and the phenylalanine closes a CDR3 of 15 amino acids. Only the CDR3 region is kept as DNA, spanning 45 bases read in frame from base 1. CDR1 and CDR2, looked up from the germline V gene (reference sequence), are DFQATT and SNEGSKA. Instrument used: Illumina HiSeq 2500. Quantitative 5'-RACE with molecular barcodes was used to prepare TCR beta libraries. As for how the authors treated the data: A new computational method, built on a probabilistic model of VDJ rearrangement, was used to identify disease-linked TCR variants. TCRdb reanalyzed the raw reads on its own, using fastp at Q25 for trimming and MiXCR for clone calling, and kept in-frame beta chains. When rows share a CDR3 protein, they turn into one entry using the most common DNA and genes. The V and J calls here are based on TCRdb, not the publication. Counted in this sample were fewer than 250,000 distinct CDR3 sequences; roughly a tenth of them appeared once. Jointly, the top ten make up 2.6% of the sample.

Sequences were obtained from blood, either unsorted or a sorted T cell fraction (not recorded which). Recombination connected TRBV20-1 to TRBJ2-2; the D gene is perhaps TRBD1, on 5 matching bases. The sequence was obtained from a male donor with ankylosing spondylitis or in good health (not recorded which). CDR3 loop: CSAREWGRSTGELFF. The nucleotides are TGCAGTGCTAGGGAGTGGGGCAGGAGCACCGGGGAGCTGTTTTTT.